The clone carrying this T cell receptor beta chain was seen only a few times. The CDR3 length is 11 residues. Trimming cost V 4 bases and J 11 bases, with 11 bases left between them. Germline V gives CDR1 MNHEY, CDR2 SVGAGI. This entry comes from a study of blood T cell repertoires in COVID-19. Whole-study context: COVID-19 samples collected from the United States, Italy and Spain covered acute and convalescent phases. PBMCs, B-cell-depleted T cells, or T cells were the source of the cDNA or gDNA that made up the material.

Original processing notes: Reference gene primer amplification gave nucleated cell count estimates. Measured with immunoSEQ multiplex PCR; TCRdb has only the in-frame clones, and not every one. That table gives V, J and clone size, and the DNA gave D and trimming. The table includes around 150,000 clones, 84% detected once. The gene calls are TRBV6-5 and TRBJ1-1; D call uncertain. This clonotype was obtained from a woman aged 55-70 years with acute or convalescent COVID-19. Sequencing used peripheral blood. The CDR3 nucleotides read TGTGCCAGCAGTTCGTCGACATCGGCTTTCTTT. This translates into CASSSSTSAFF.